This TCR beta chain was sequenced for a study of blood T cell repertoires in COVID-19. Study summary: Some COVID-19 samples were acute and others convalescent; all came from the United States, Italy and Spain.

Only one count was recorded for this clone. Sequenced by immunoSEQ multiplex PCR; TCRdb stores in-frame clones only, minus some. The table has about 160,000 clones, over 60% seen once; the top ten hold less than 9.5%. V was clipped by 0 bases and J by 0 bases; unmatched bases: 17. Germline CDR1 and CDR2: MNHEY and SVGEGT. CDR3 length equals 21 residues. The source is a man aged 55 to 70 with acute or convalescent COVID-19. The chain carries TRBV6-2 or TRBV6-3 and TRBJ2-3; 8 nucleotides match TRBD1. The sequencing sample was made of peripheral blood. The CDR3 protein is CASSYSPRGQAIPSSTDTQYF. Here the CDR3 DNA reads TGTGCCAGCAGTTACTCCCCCCGGGGACAGGCAATACCTTCTAGCACAGATACGCAGTATTTT.